This T cell receptor beta chain stems from a study of T cell responses to AZD1222 COVID-19 vaccine. Study-wide background: Combined were second doses at about 4 or about 12 weeks.

Libraries were prepared by immunoSEQ multiplex PCR; TCRdb keeps only in-frame clonotypes and omits some of them. Of 110,000 to 150,000 clones in the sample, about nine tenths were seen once. Points on this clone: Its antigen is undetermined.

Overall study results and limits: At baseline, just a handful of AZD1222 recipients tested seropositive. Most donors were white British and more were female, and clonal diversity was possibly underestimated.

This TCR was sampled from an adult in good health. Here the sequenced sample was peripheral blood, taken on day 0 of AZD1222 vaccination.

CDR3 coding DNA: TGTGCCAGCAGCCAGGTGCCGGCGAACACTGAAGCTTTCTTT. As protein: CASSQVPANTEAFF. The rearrangement links TRBV3-1 (or the pseudogene TRBV3-2) to TRBJ1-1; D unclear. CDR3 length: 14 amino acids. CDR1 LGHDT and CDR2 YNNKEL come from the germline V gene (reference sequence). Trimming stripped 3 bases from V and 1 base from J, with 9 bases between.